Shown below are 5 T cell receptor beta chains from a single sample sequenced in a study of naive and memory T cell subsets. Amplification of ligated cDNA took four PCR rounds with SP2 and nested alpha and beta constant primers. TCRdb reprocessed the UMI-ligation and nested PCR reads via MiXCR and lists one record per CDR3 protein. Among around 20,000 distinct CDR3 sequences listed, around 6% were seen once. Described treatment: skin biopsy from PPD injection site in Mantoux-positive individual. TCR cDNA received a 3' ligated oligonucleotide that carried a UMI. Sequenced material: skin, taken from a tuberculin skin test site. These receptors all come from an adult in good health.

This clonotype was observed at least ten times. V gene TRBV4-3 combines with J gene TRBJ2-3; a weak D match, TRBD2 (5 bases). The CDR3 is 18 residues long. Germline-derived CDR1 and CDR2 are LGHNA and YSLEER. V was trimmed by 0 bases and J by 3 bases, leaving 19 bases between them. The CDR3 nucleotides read TGCGCCAGCAGCCAAGACTGGCTAGCTATGGGGTTGACAGATACGCAGTATTTT. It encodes CASSQDWLAMGLTDTQYF.

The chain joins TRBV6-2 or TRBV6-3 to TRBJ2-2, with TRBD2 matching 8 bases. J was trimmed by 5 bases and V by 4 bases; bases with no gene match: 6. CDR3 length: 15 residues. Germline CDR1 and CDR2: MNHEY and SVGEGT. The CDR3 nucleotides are TGTGCCAGCAGTTCTGGACTAGCCTCGACCGGGGAGCTGTTTTTT. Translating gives CASSSGLASTGELFF.

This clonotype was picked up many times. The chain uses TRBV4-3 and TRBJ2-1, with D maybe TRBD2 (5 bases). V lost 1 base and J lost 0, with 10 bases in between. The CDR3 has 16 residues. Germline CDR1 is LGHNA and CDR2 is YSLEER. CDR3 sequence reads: CASSQGRSSSYNEQFF. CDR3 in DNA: TGCGCCAGCAGCCAAGGGAGGTCCTCCTCCTACAATGAGCAGTTCTTC.

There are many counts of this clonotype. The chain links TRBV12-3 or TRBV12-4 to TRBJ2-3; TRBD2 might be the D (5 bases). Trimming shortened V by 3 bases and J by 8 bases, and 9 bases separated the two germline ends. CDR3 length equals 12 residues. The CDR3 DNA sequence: TGTGCCAGCAGTTTGAGCGGAGCTACGCAGTATTTT. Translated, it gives CASSLSGATQYF.

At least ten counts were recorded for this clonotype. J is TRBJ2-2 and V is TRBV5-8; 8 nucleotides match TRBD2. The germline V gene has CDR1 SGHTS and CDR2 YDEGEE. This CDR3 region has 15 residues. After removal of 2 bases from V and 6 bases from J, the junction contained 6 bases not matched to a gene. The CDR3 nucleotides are TGTGCCAGCAGCTTTACTAGCGGAGGTGCCGGGGAGCTGTTTTTT. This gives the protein CASSFTSGGAGELFF.